Below, one T cell receptor beta chain is given with its context. Its antigen is not identified. The data were taken from a study of OX40 agonist ivuxolimab in advanced cancers. Study-wide results and caveats: Expanded clones were, on average, more numerous among CD8+ T cells than CD4+. Low levels of normalized T-cell clonal expansion also appeared in some nonresponders.

The ends were cut back, 3 bases at V and 0 bases at J, with 7 bases in the middle. Germline V CDR1 and CDR2: SGHRS, YFSETQ. The CDR3 loop spans 14 amino acids. The repertoire was sequenced with immunoSEQ multiplex PCR; TCRdb's copy has only in-frame clones and lacks some. The sample carries around 70,000 clones, about 90% recorded once. The chain joins TRBV5-1 to TRBJ2-1; D may be TRBD2 (6 bases). The sequence was obtained from an adult with an advanced solid tumor such as melanoma, head and neck, liver or kidney cancer. The sequencing here drew on CD4+ or CD8+ T cells sorted from blood, taken in a trial of the OX40 agonist ivuxolimab. The CDR3 nucleotides are TGCGCCAGCAGCTGGGACTTCTCCTACAATGAGCAGTTCTTC. Protein: CASSWDFSYNEQFF.